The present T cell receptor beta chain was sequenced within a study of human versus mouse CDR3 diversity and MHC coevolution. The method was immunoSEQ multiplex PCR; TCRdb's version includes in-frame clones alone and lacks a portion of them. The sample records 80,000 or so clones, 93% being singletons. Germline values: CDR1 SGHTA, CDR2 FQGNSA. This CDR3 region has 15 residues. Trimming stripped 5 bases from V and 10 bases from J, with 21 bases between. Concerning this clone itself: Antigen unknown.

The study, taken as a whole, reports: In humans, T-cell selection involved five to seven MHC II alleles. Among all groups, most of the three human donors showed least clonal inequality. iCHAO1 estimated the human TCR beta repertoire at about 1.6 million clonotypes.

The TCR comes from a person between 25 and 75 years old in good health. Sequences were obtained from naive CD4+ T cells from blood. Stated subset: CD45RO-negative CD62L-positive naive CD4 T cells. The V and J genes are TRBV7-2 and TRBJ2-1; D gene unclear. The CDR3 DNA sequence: TGTGCCAGCAGCGTGTCAAATCAACGCGGATACGAGCAGTTCTTC. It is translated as CASSVSNQRGYEQFF.